Each of the 27 T cell receptor beta chains below was sequenced from the same sample in a study of CD4 T cells in relation to SARS-CoV-2 and coronaviruses. Sequencing was performed with immunoSEQ multiplex PCR; in TCRdb, only in-frame clones are kept and a portion is missing. The sample shows about 38,000 clones, 60% to 85% of them seen only once. What these receptors recognize is not known. The sample comprised memory CD4+ T cells from PBMCs, cultured in vitro. These receptors came from an adult with COVID-19.

This chain joins TRBV9 and TRBJ2-3; D is unclear. CDR1 and CDR2 (germline): SGDLS, YYNGEE. The CDR3 spans 14 residues. V lost 3 bases and J lost 0, with 8 bases in between. Here the CDR3 reads CASSARPSTDTQYF. In DNA, the CDR3 is TGTGCCAGCAGCGCCCGTCCTAGCACAGATACGCAGTATTTT.

This chain links TRBV4-1 with TRBJ2-7; D is uncertain. The V gene's germline CDR1 is MGHRA and CDR2 YSYEKL. The CDR3 covers 15 residues. V was trimmed by 4 bases and J by 6 bases, leaving 19 bases between them. CDR3 residues: CASSPFYKLGREQYF. The CDR3 nucleotides are TGCGCCAGCAGCCCATTTTACAAGTTGGGTCGCGAGCAGTACTTC.

The chain uses TRBV29-1 and TRBJ2-7; possible D gene TRBD1, 5 bases. Germline loops: CDR1 SQVTM, CDR2 ANQGSEA. This CDR3 comprises 13 residues. Between the trimmed V and J ends, which lost 5 bases and 0 bases, there was a span of 11 bases. For the CDR3, the DNA is TGCAGCGTTCCGCGGCAGGGCTCCTACGAGCAGTACTTC. This translates into CSVPRQGSYEQYF.

This chain connects TRBV4-2 to TRBJ1-2; D gene uncertain. Germline loops: CDR1 LGHNA, CDR2 YNFKEQ. The CDR3 has 14 residues. V shed 0 bases and J shed 4 bases, with 9 bases lying between them. DNA for the CDR3: TGTGCCAGCAGCCAAGACGTAGGCGGCTATGGCTACACCTTC. This translates into CASSQDVGGYGYTF.

CDR3 residues: CASRGRPVNEKLFF. DNA for the CDR3: TGTGCCAGCAGGGGGAGGCCGGTTAATGAAAAACTGTTTTTT. The chain carries TRBV6-5 and TRBJ1-4; unclear D gene. Germline assignment: CDR1 MNHEY and CDR2 SVGAGI. With 6 bases removed from V and 4 bases from J, the gap between germline ends came to 12 bases. The CDR3 consists of 14 residues.

This clone was counted a few times. The chain links TRBV28 to TRBJ2-5, with 8 nucleotides matching TRBD2. The V gene end was trimmed by 5 bases and the J gene end by 5 bases; junction bases not matched to a gene: 7. The CDR3 consists of 14 residues. Germline values: CDR1 MDHEN, CDR2 SYDVKM. For the CDR3, the DNA is TGTGCCAGCAGTACCCCGGGACTAGACGAGACCCAGTACTTC. Its protein is CASSTPGLDETQYF. The full variable domain, in which reference TRBV28 and TRBJ2-5 provide the parts outside the CDR3, is DVKVTQSSRYLVKRTGEKVFLECVQDMDHENMFWYRQDPGLGLRLIYFSYDVKMKEKGDIPEGYSVSREKKERFSLILESASTNQTSMYLCASSTPGLDETQYFGPGTRLLVL.

The J gene is TRBJ2-5, the V gene TRBV21-1; the listed D gene, TRBD1, was not tested against the DNA. TRBV21-1 is a listed pseudogene. The CDR3 is made up of 14 amino acids. The CDR3 protein is CASSKDRGSETQYF. CDR3 sequence (DNA): TGTGCCAGCAGCAAAGACAGGGGTAGCGAGACCCAGTACTTC.

This chain uses TRBV15 with TRBJ2-7, with 7 nucleotides matching TRBD1. The CDR3 sequence is 15 residues long. Germline-derived CDR1 and CDR2 are LNHNV and YYDKDF (reference sequence). Trimming removed 0 bases from V and 6 bases from J; junction bases left unmatched: 8. As DNA, the CDR3 is TGTGCCACCAGCAGAGAGAGGGGGCAGTTATCCGAGCAGTACTTC. It encodes CATSRERGQLSEQYF.

The chain joins TRBV30 to TRBJ1-1; D uncertain. Germline V CDR1 and CDR2: GTSNPN, SVGIG (reference sequence). The CDR3 runs 13 residues. Between the trimmed V and J ends, which lost 2 bases and 1 base, there was a span of 8 bases. Written as DNA, the CDR3 is TGTGCCTGGAGTCCGGATTCGAACACTGAAGCTTTCTTT. This sequence encodes CAWSPDSNTEAFF.

The V gene is TRBV5-1, the J gene TRBJ2-1, with D perhaps matching TRBD1 (7 bases). This CDR3 is built from 16 residues. Germline loops: CDR1 SGHRS, CDR2 YFSETQ. V lost 3 bases and J lost 5, with 18 bases in between. The CDR3 loop reads CASSSAGRGVDNEQFF. DNA for the CDR3: TGCGCCAGCAGCTCGGCCGGCAGGGGGGTTGACAATGAGCAGTTCTTC.

The rearrangement uses TRBV11-3 and TRBJ2-7, with D possibly being TRBD1 (5 bases). The germline V gene encodes CDR1 SGHNT and CDR2 YENEEA. Trimming pared 3 bases from V and 3 bases from J, leaving 9 bases between. This CDR3 has 13 amino acids. Here the CDR3 DNA reads TGTGCCAGCAGCTTGACAGCGAACTACGAGCAGTACTTC. Translating gives CASSLTANYEQYF. Full variable domain (missing parts from reference TRBV11-3 and TRBJ2-7): EAGVVQSPRYKIIEKKQPVAFWCNPISGHNTLYWYLQNLGQGPELLIRYENEEAVDDSQLPKDRFSAERLKGVDSTLKIQPAELGDSAVYLCASSLTANYEQYFGPGTRLTVT.

This clone was counted between two and nine times. The J gene is TRBJ2-7, the V gene TRBV4-1, with D hard to call. The germline CDR1 and CDR2 sequences are MGHRA and YSYEKL. V was clipped by 1 base and J by 0 bases, with 16 bases between them. The CDR3 has 17 residues. The CDR3 nucleotides read TGCGCCAGCAGCCAAGTCGTCGACTCCTTAGCCTCCTACGAGCAGTACTTC. Its protein product is CASSQVVDSLASYEQYF.

On this clone: The missing conserved phenylalanine or tryptophan at the end of this CDR3 makes a read error likely. The DNA is omitted, as the CDR3 cannot be located on it reliably, and the CDR3 follows TCRdb's listing. The rearrangement uses TRBV4-3 and TRBJ1-2. Germline CDR1 and CDR2: LGHNA and YSLEER. Both ends counted, the CDR3 spans 10 residues. The CDR3 loop is CASSPHKFIE.

This clone was recorded a few times. The chain joins TRBV5-4 to TRBJ1-5; D is ambiguous. This CDR3 comprises 17 residues. V was shortened by 2 bases and J by 0 bases, with 15 bases between the two germline ends. Germline CDR1 and CDR2: SGHNT and YYREEE (reference sequence). CDR3 DNA sequence: TGTGCCAGCAGCTTATCCAGGTCATACTTTAGCAATCAGCCCCAGCATTTT. Translation: CASSLSRSYFSNQPQHF. Drawing the rest from reference TRBV5-4 and TRBJ1-5, the complete variable domain is ETGVTQSPTHLIKTRGQQVTLRCSSQSGHNTVSWYQQALGQGPQFIFQYYREEENGRGNFPPRFSGLQFPNYSSELNVNALELDDSALYLCASSLSRSYFSNQPQHFGDGTRLSIL.

The genes are TRBV5-6 and TRBJ2-5; maybe TRBD1 (5 bases). Germline assignment: CDR1 SGHDT and CDR2 YYEEEE. V lost 4 bases, J lost 1 base, and 20 bases lay in between. The CDR3 runs to 17 residues. CDR3 sequence (DNA): TGTGCCAGCAGCATAACCCTGAAGGGGCTCGGCCAAGAGACCCAGTACTTC. Residues: CASSITLKGLGQETQYF.

This clone was found once. The CDR3, as DNA: TGTGCCAGCAGTTCCCCACAAGGGCGGGATGAGCAGTTCTTC. Its protein is CASSSPQGRDEQFF. This chain connects TRBV27 to TRBJ2-1; D is possibly TRBD2 (5 bases). V was clipped by 4 bases and J by 8 bases, with 15 bases between them. The germline gives CDR1 MNHEY, CDR2 SMNVEV (reference sequence). The CDR3 totals 14 residues.

The chain combines TRBV30 with TRBJ2-5; D is perhaps TRBD2 (6 bases). The CDR3 is 13 amino acids. Germline loops: CDR1 GTSNPN, CDR2 SVGIG (reference sequence). Trimming took 3 bases from V and 5 from J, leaving 13 bases between them. The CDR3 loop is CAWSKTRRETQYF. The CDR3 DNA reads as TGTGCCTGGAGCAAGACTAGGCGGGAGACCCAGTACTTC.

The chain has TRBV21-1 and TRBJ2-7; the D segment call TRBD2 is taken from the table without a DNA check. TRBV21-1 is recorded as a pseudogene. The CDR3 is made up of 16 amino acids. CDR3 DNA sequence: TGTGCCAGCAGAGGACTAGCGGGAGGGCCCGGCCACGAGCAGTACTTC. Amino acids: CASRGLAGGPGHEQYF.

J is TRBJ2-3 and V is TRBV27; D remains unclear. The germline gives CDR1 MNHEY, CDR2 SMNVEV (reference sequence). CDR3 length equals 15 residues. V lost 5 bases to trimming and J lost 5 bases, with 17 bases between them. The CDR3 sequence: CASSPPTSFEDTQYF. In nucleotides, the CDR3 is TGTGCCAGCAGTCCCCCGACGAGTTTTGAAGATACGCAGTATTTT.

The J gene is TRBJ2-3, the V gene TRBV2; tentative D call: TRBD2 (6 bases). V lost 4 bases and J 5 bases, leaving 10 bases between the germline ends. Germline V lookup: CDR1 SNHLY, CDR2 FYNNEI. The CDR3 has 13 amino acids. In DNA, the CDR3 is TGTGCCAGCAGTGTTGGGGGGTTAGATACGCAGTATTTT. Its protein product is CASSVGGLDTQYF. The whole variable domain, remainder taken from reference TRBV2 and TRBJ2-3, is EPEVTQTPSHQVTQMGQEVILRCVPISNHLYFYWYRQILGQKVEFLVSFYNNEISEKSEIFDDQFSVERPDGSNFTLKIRSTKLEDSAMYFCASSVGGLDTQYFGPGTRLTVL.

This clone was observed once. J is TRBJ1-6 and V is TRBV12-3 or TRBV12-4; D is uncertain. V lost 6 bases to trimming and J lost 8 bases, with 8 bases between them. This CDR3 spans 12 amino acids. CDR3 sequence: CASSPGYSPLHF. CDR3 DNA: TGTGCCAGCAGCCCGGGGTATTCACCCCTCCACTTT.

This clone was recorded at least ten times. V and J are TRBV4-3 and TRBJ1-5; D not certain. Germline V gene sequence: CDR1 LGHNA, CDR2 YSLEER. This CDR3 is 13 amino acids long. Trimming shortened V by 2 bases and J by 6 bases, and 8 bases separated the two germline ends. CDR3 region: CASSQSTVQPQHF. Here the CDR3 DNA reads TGCGCCAGCAGCCAATCTACAGTTCAGCCCCAGCATTTT.

The rearrangement links TRBV7-8 to TRBJ2-7; no reliable D call. Deletions cut 0 bases from V and 4 bases from J, with 4 bases between. The length of the CDR3 is 12 residues. CDR1 is SGHVS and CDR2 is FQNEAQ in the germline V gene. CDR3: CASSLAAYEQYF. The CDR3 DNA is TGTGCCAGCAGCTTAGCGGCGTACGAGCAGTACTTC.

This clone appeared once. The J gene is TRBJ2-5, the V gene TRBV27, with 10 bases lining up with TRBD1. The length of the CDR3 is 14 residues. The germline V gene encodes CDR1 MNHEY and CDR2 SMNVEV (reference sequence). V lost 5 bases and J lost 3; bases outside the gene matches: 3. The CDR3 spells CASSPGTGEETQYF. The CDR3 bases are TGTGCCAGCAGTCCCGGGACAGGGGAAGAGACCCAGTACTTC.

The rearrangement uses TRBV30 and TRBJ1-1, with a possible D match to TRBD1 (5 bases). Germline-derived CDR1 and CDR2 are GTSNPN and SVGIG (reference sequence). The CDR3 runs 12 residues. Trimming took off 4 bases at V and 4 bases at J, with 10 bases between the two ends. In DNA form, the CDR3 reads TGTGCCTGGACCCCGGGGACCACTGAAGCTTTCTTT. Translated: CAWTPGTTEAFF.

About this clone: The junction departs from the called germline gene at one end, perhaps through a read error. The CDR3 protein is CASSLGGRGLF. The CDR3 DNA is TGTGCCAGCAGCTTGGGTGGGAGGGGCCTCTTC. The V call is TRBV5-4, the J call TRBJ2-1; 7 bases align to TRBD2. This CDR3 contains 11 residues. Germline CDR1 and CDR2: SGHNT and YYREEE (reference sequence).

The chain couples TRBV6-6 to TRBJ2-7; maybe TRBD2 (7 bases). V gave up 2 bases and J gave up 4 bases, with 12 bases separating them. There are 14 residues in the CDR3. Germline V gene lookup returns CDR1 MNHNY and CDR2 SVGAGI (reference sequence). This chain's CDR3 is CASSYAGDRYEQYF. The CDR3 DNA sequence: TGTGCCAGCAGTTACGCGGGAGACAGGTACGAGCAGTACTTC.